The clone carrying this T cell receptor beta chain was found many times. What it binds is unknown. Time point reported: newly diagnosed GD, antithyroid drugs for less than 3 months. The TCR library used RNA extracted from PBMCs. All patients originated from an endocrinology department located in Xi'an, China. This entry belongs to a study of regulatory T cells in long-lasting Graves disease. The study, taken as a whole, reports: Patients with persistent disease shared 2,741 public clonotypes, outpacing the approximately 920 shared by new patients.

Per the germline V gene, CDR1 is MGHRA and CDR2 is YSYEKL. The CDR3 extends over 16 amino acids. The junction had 10 bases not matched to a gene; V was cut back by 3 bases and J by 4 bases. Combining iRepertoire HTBI primers with Arm-PCR of CDR3 regions, the authors built TCR beta libraries. MiXCR, applied by TCRdb to the multiplex PCR reads, yields one record per CDR3 protein. The table shows 510,000 or so distinct CDR3 sequences, with around 12% occurring only once. The data were also submitted as part of a second study, on T cells in Graves' hyperthyroidism and ophthalmopathy.

Sample: peripheral blood mononuclear cells (PBMCs), taken at new diagnosis, from a patient treated with antithyroid drugs. J is TRBJ2-5 and V is TRBV4-1, with TRBD1 matching over 8 bases. This TCR came from a woman aged 25 to 45 with Graves disease. Written as DNA, the CDR3 is TGCGCCAGCAGCCATCCGACAGGGGCAAACCGAGAGACCCAGTACTTC. Protein: CASSHPTGANRETQYF.